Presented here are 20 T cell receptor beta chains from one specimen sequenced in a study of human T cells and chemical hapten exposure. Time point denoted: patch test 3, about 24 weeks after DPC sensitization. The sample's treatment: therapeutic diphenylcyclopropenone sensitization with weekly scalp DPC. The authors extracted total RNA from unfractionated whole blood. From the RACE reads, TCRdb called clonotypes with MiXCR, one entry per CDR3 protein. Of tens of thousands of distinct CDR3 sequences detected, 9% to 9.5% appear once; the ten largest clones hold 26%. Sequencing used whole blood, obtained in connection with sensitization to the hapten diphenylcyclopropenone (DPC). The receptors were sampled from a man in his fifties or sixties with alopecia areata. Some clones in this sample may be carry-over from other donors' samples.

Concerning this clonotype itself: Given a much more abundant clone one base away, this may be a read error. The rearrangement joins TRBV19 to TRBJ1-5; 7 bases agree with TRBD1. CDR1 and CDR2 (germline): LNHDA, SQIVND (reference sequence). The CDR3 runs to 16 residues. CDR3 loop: CANSASGGRRNQPQHF. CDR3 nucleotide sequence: TGTGCCAATAGTGCATCAGGGGGACGACGGAATCAGCCCCAGCATTTT.

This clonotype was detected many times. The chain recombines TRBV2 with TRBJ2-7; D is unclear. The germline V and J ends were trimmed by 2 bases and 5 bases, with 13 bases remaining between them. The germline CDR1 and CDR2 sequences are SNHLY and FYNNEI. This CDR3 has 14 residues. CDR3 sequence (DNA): TGTGCCAGCAGTGAATCAATACAGACGAACGAGCAGTACTTC. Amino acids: CASSESIQTNEQYF.

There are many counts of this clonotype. This CDR3 is CASSLEGESTEAFF. CDR3 bases: TGTGCCAGCAGCTTAGAAGGGGAGAGCACTGAAGCTTTCTTT. The V gene is TRBV7-2, the J gene TRBJ1-1; D might be TRBD1 (5 bases). Trimming took off 1 base at V and 4 bases at J, with 10 bases between the two ends. The CDR3 sequence is 14 residues long. The germline V gene encodes CDR1 SGHTA and CDR2 FQGNSA.

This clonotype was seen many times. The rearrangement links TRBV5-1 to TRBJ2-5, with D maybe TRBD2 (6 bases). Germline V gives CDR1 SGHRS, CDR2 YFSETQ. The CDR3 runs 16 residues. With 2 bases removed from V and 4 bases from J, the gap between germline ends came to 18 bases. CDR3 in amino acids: CASSFQPSTGGETQYF. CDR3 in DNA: TGCGCCAGCAGCTTCCAACCCTCGACCGGGGGAGAGACCCAGTACTTC.

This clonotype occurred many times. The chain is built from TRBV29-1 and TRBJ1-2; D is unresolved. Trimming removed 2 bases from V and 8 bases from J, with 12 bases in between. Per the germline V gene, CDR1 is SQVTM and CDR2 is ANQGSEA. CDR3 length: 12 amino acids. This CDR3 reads CSVEPGWEGYTF. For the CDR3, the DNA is TGCAGCGTTGAACCAGGCTGGGAGGGCTACACCTTC. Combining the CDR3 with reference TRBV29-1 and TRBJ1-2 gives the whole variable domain SAVISQKPSRDICQRGTSLTIQCQVDSQVTMMFWYRQQPGQSLTLIATANQGSEATYESGFVIDKFPISRPNLTFSTLTVSNMSPEDSSIYLCSVEPGWEGYTFGSGTRLTVV.

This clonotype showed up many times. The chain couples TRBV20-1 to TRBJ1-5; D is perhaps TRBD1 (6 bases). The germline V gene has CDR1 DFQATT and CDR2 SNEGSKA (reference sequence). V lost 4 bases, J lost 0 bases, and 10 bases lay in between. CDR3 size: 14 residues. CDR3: CSATQGNSNQPQHF. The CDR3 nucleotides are TGCAGTGCTACACAGGGAAATAGCAATCAGCCCCAGCATTTT.

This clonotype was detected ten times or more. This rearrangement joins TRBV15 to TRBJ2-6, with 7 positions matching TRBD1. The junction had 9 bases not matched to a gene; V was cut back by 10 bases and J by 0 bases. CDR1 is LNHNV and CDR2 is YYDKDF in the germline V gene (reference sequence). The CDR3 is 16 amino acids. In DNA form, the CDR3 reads TGTGCCATACGACAGGGACCAAGCTCTGGGGCCAACGTCCTGACTTTC. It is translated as CAIRQGPSSGANVLTF.

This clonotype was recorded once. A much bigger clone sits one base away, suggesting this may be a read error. This CDR3 reads CASSTTGSGLASSYEQYF. The CDR3 DNA follows: TGTGCCAGCAGTACCACAGGATCGGGACTAGCAAGCTCCTACGAGCAGTACTTC. This chain joins TRBV6-5 and TRBJ2-7; 9 bases line up with TRBD2. The ends lost 5 bases at V and 0 bases at J; junction bases unmatched: 14. Germline-derived CDR1 and CDR2 are MNHEY and SVGAGI. CDR3 length equals 18 residues.

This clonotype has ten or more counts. CDR3 in amino acids: CASSLVPKTEAFF. CDR3 coding DNA: TGTGCCAGCAGCTTAGTCCCGAAGACTGAAGCTTTCTTT. This rearrangement joins TRBV11-2 to TRBJ1-1; D gene unclear. Trimming took off 1 base at V and 5 bases at J, with 8 bases between the two ends. The CDR3 loop spans 13 amino acids. The germline V gene has CDR1 SGHAT and CDR2 FQNNGV.

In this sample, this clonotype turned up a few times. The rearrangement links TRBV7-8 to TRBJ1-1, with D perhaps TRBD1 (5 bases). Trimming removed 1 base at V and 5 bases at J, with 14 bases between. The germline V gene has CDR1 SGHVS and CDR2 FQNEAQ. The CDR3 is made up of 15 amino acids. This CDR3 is CASSLVWGTGTEAFF. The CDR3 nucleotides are TGTGCCAGCAGCTTAGTCTGGGGCACGGGGACTGAAGCTTTCTTT.

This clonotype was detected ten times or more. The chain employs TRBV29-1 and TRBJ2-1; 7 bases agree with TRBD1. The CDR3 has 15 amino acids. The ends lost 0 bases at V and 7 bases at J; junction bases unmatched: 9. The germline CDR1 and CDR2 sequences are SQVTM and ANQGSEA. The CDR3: CSVEDRIDRENEQFF. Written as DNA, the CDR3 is TGCAGCGTTGAAGACCGTATCGACAGGGAGAATGAGCAGTTCTTC.

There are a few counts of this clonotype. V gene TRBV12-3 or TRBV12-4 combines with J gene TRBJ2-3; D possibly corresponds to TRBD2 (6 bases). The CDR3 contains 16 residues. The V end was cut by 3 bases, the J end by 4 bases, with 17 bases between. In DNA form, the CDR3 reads TGTGCCAGCAGTTTTGGGTTCGGGGGAGTTTCAGATACGCAGTATTTT. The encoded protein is CASSFGFGGVSDTQYF.

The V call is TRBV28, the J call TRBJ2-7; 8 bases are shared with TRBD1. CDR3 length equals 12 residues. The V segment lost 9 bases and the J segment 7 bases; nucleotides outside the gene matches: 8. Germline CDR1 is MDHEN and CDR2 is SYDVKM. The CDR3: CASEQGGREQYF. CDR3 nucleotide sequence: TGTGCCAGTGAACAGGGGGGTAGGGAGCAGTACTTC.

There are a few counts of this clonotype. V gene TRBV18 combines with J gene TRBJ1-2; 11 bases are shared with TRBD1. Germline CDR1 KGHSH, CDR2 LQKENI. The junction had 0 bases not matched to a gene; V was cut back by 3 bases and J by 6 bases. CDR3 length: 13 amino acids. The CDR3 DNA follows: TGTGCCAGCTCACCGGGACAGGGGGATGGCTACACCTTC. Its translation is CASSPGQGDGYTF.

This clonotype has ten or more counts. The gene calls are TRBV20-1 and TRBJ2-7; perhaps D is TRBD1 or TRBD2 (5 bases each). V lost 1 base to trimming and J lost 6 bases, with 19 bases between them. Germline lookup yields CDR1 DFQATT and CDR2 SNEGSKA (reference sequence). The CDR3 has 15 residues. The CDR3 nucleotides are TGCAGTGCTAGAGGAGTTGGGGGAAGCGATTCCGAGCAGTACTTC. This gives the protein CSARGVGGSDSEQYF.

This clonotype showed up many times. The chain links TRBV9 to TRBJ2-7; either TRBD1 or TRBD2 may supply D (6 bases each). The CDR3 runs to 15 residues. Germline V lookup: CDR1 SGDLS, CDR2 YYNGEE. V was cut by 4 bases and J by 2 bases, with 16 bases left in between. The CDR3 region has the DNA TGTGCCAGCAGCCCCGAGGGGGGCGGGGCCTACGAGCAGTACTTC. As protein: CASSPEGGGAYEQYF.

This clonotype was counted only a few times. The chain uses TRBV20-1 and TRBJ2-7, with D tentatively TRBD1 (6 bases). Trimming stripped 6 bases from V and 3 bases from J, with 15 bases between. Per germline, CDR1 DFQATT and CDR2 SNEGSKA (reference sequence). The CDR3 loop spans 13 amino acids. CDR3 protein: CSARRDTDYEQYF. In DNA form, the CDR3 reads TGCAGTGCACGCCGGGACACGGACTACGAGCAGTACTTC.

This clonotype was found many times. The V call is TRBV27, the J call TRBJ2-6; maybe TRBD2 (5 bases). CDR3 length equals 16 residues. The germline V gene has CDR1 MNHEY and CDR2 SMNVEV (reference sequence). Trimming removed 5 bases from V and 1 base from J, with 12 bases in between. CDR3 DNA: TGTGCCAGCAGTCCGTCGAGAGGGTCTGGGGCCAACGTCCTGACTTTC. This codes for CASSPSRGSGANVLTF.

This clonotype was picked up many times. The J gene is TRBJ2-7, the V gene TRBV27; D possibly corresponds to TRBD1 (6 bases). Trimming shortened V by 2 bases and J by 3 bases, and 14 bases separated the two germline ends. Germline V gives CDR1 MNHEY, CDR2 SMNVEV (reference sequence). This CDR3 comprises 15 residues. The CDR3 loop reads CASSLGGRGSYEQYF. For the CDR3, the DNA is TGTGCCAGCAGTTTAGGTGGCAGGGGAAGCTACGAGCAGTACTTC.

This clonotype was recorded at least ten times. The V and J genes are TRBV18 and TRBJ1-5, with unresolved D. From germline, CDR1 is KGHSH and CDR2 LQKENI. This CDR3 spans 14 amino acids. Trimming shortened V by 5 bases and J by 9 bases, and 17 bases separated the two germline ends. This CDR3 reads CASSTRNSQSPQHF. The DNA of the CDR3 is TGTGCCAGCTCAACTAGGAACAGCCAGTCGCCCCAGCATTTT.